This entry lists 21 T cell receptor beta chains sequenced from one sample in a study of blood T cells in healthy people across ages. With a J-beta primer mix and a sample-barcoded 5' primer, a second PCR ran roughly 6 to 11 cycles. Using its own MiXCR run on the 5' RACE reads, TCRdb lists one record per CDR3 protein. This sample has some 1.6 million distinct CDR3 sequences; about 32% occur once, and the top ten carry approximately 11%. What was sequenced was blood. Receptors originate from a woman in her thirties in good health.

V and J are TRBV6-4 and TRBJ2-3; 11 bases agree with TRBD2. Germline V gene sequence: CDR1 MRHNA, CDR2 SNTAGT. The CDR3 totals 15 residues. Trimming cost V 5 bases and J 5 bases; bases outside gene matches: 6. The CDR3 loop is CASSRLAGNEDTQYF. CDR3 bases: TGTGCCAGCAGTCGACTAGCGGGGAACGAAGATACGCAGTATTTT.

This clonotype has more than one count but fewer than ten. The V and J genes are TRBV11-2 and TRBJ1-2; unclear D gene. Trimming stripped 5 bases from V and 5 bases from J, with 15 bases between. Germline V gene lookup returns CDR1 SGHAT and CDR2 FQNNGV. The CDR3 runs 14 residues. The CDR3 here is CASSPGRLTYGYTF. In DNA, the CDR3 is TGTGCCAGCAGCCCCGGGAGGCTGACGTATGGCTACACCTTC. Complete variable domain (other parts from reference TRBV11-2 and TRBJ1-2): EAGVAQSPRYKIIEKRQSVAFWCNPISGHATLYWYQQILGQGPKLLIQFQNNGVVDDSQLPKDRFSAERLKGVDSTLKIQPAKLEDSAVYLCASSPGRLTYGYTFGSGTRLTVV.

With respect to this clonotype: This may come from a read error, since a much larger clone is one base off. The rearrangement links TRBV9 to TRBJ2-5; either TRBD1 or TRBD2 may fit D (5 bases each). CDR1 and CDR2 (germline): SGDLS, YYNGEE. V lost 4 bases, J lost 11 bases, and 24 bases lay in between. The CDR3 totals 15 residues. The CDR3: CASSLSWGYDNEQYF. The CDR3 bases are TGTGCCAGCAGCCTCAGTTGGGGGTACGACAATGAGCAGTACTTC.

With respect to this clonotype: Being one base from a much bigger clone, this may be a read error. The V call is TRBV12-3 or TRBV12-4, the J call TRBJ1-1; D ambiguous. This CDR3 has 13 amino acids. V lost 3 bases and J 6 bases, leaving 11 bases between the germline ends. CDR3 loop: CASSFPQPPEAFF. In DNA, the CDR3 is TGTGCCAGCAGTTTCCCCCAACCCCCTGAAGCTTTCTTT.

This clonotype was detected a few times. The chain employs TRBV10-2 and TRBJ2-7, with TRBD1 matching over 7 bases. The J segment lost 2 bases and the V segment lost 2 bases, leaving 3 bases of the junction unmatched. The CDR3 length is 14 residues. Germline loops: CDR1 WSHSY, CDR2 SAAADI. The CDR3 DNA follows: TGCGCCAGCAGTGAGACAGGGGTTCCCTACGAGCAGTACTTC. The encoded protein is CASSETGVPYEQYF.

The chain carries TRBV18 and TRBJ1-6; D uncertain. Germline assignment: CDR1 KGHSH and CDR2 LQKENI. CDR3 length equals 18 residues. V lost 1 base and J lost 2, with 15 bases in between. CDR3 DNA: TGTGCCAGCTCACCACTATCCCTCGGAGACGCCTATAATTCACCCCTCCACTTT. Its translation: CASSPLSLGDAYNSPLHF.

As concerns this clonotype: A much larger clone lies a single base off, so this may be a read error. CDR3 coding DNA: TGCAGCGTTGGGCTTATCGGGACGGCGGATTACCATGGCTACACCTTC. Its translation is CSVGLIGTADYHGYTF. This chain joins TRBV29-1 and TRBJ1-2, with D possibly TRBD1 on 5 matching bases. With 4 bases removed from V and 6 bases from J, the gap between germline ends came to 24 bases. This CDR3 contains 16 residues. Germline V lookup: CDR1 SQVTM, CDR2 ANQGSEA.

The chain is built from TRBV27 and TRBJ2-7; TRBD1 agrees at 7 bases. CDR1 MNHEY and CDR2 SMNVEV come from the germline V gene (reference sequence). The CDR3 spans 14 residues. The V and J ends lost 6 bases and 3 bases, in that order; junction bases with no gene match: 8. Written as DNA, the CDR3 is TGTGCCAGCAGCTTGGGACAGAGGGACTACGAGCAGTACTTC. As protein: CASSLGQRDYEQYF.

V gene TRBV2 combines with J gene TRBJ2-3; 13 nucleotides line up with TRBD2. This CDR3 is 15 amino acids long. Germline CDR1 reads SNHLY; CDR2 reads FYNNEI. The J segment lost 0 bases and the V segment lost 8 bases, leaving 2 bases of the junction unmatched. CDR3 protein: CASLLAGGSTDTQYF. In nucleotides, the CDR3 is TGTGCCAGCTTACTAGCGGGGGGGAGCACAGATACGCAGTATTTT. Combining the CDR3 with reference TRBV2 and TRBJ2-3 gives the whole variable domain EPEVTQTPSHQVTQMGQEVILRCVPISNHLYFYWYRQILGQKVEFLVSFYNNEISEKSEIFDDQFSVERPDGSNFTLKIRSTKLEDSAMYFCASLLAGGSTDTQYFGPGTRLTVL.

The rearrangement joins TRBV7-9 to TRBJ2-2; unclear D gene. CDR1 is SEHNR, CDR2 FQNEAQ, per germline (reference sequence). The CDR3 loop spans 14 amino acids. Deletions cut 5 bases from V and 1 base from J, with 8 bases between. The CDR3 region has the DNA TGTGCCAGCAGCCCCCTTATGAACACCGGGGAGCTGTTTTTT. Translated: CASSPLMNTGELFF.

This clonotype has a count of ten or more. This sequence joins TRBV20-1 and TRBJ2-1; D uncertain. V was trimmed by 4 bases and J by 7 bases, leaving 5 bases between them. Germline V gene sequence: CDR1 DFQATT, CDR2 SNEGSKA (reference sequence). The CDR3 spans 10 residues. The CDR3 loop reads CSATWNEQFF. CDR3 DNA: TGCAGTGCTACCTGGAATGAGCAGTTCTTC.

This clonotype was recorded at least ten times. Its ends do not fully match the called genes, so a read error is possible. This chain links TRBV6-1 with TRBJ2-1; 8 nucleotides agree with TRBD1. The V gene's germline CDR1 is MNHNS and CDR2 SASEGT. This CDR3 has 15 residues. DNA of the CDR3: TGTGCCAGCATTGAACGGGGACAGGTCTACAATGAGCAGTTCTTC. Translation gives CASIERGQVYNEQFF.

This clonotype was found a few times. The chain has TRBV7-3 and TRBJ2-1; 9 bases agree with TRBD2. The CDR3 sequence is 16 residues long. Per the germline V gene, CDR1 is SGHTA and CDR2 is FQGTGA. The ends lost 0 bases at V and 2 bases at J; junction bases unmatched: 2. The CDR3 here is CASSLTGLAPYNEQFF. Written as DNA, the CDR3 is TGTGCCAGCAGCTTAACAGGACTAGCGCCCTACAATGAGCAGTTCTTC. The full variable domain, completed using reference TRBV7-3 and TRBJ2-1, is GAGVSQTPSNKVTEKGKYVELRCDPISGHTALYWYRQSLGQGPEFLIYFQGTGAADDSGLPNDRFFAVRPEGSVSTLKIQRTERGDSAVYLCASSLTGLAPYNEQFFGPGTRLTVL.

This clonotype was seen a single time. The chain carries TRBV5-5 and TRBJ1-1, with D unclear. V lost 4 bases, J lost 0 bases, and 16 bases lay in between. CDR1 and CDR2 from the germline V gene are SGHKS and YYEKEE (reference sequence). CDR3 length: 16 amino acids. The CDR3: CASSPIPTVMNTEAFF. CDR3 nucleotide sequence: TGTGCCAGCAGCCCCATTCCGACGGTCATGAACACTGAAGCTTTCTTT. The full variable domain, with the rest looked up from reference TRBV5-5 and TRBJ1-1, is DAGVTQSPTHLIKTRGQQVTLRCSPISGHKSVSWYQQVLGQGPQFIFQYYEKEERGRGNFPDRFSARQFPNYSSELNVNALLLGDSALYLCASSPIPTVMNTEAFFGQGTRLTVV.

The gene calls are TRBV7-8 and TRBJ2-5; TRBD2 matches at 16 bases. V shed 4 bases, J shed 4 bases, and the junction held 9 bases outside the gene matches. Germline V gene data show CDR1 as SGHVS and CDR2 as FQNEAQ. The CDR3 runs 18 residues. The chain's CDR3 is CASSSFGTSGRVRETQYF. CDR3 DNA sequence: TGTGCCAGCAGCTCGTTCGGGACTAGCGGGAGGGTCCGAGAGACCCAGTACTTC.

The chain has TRBV13 and TRBJ2-5; TRBD2 is a possible D gene (5 bases). CDR3 length: 12 amino acids. Trimming removed 7 bases at V and 5 bases at J, with 11 bases between. Germline CDR1 is PRHDT and CDR2 is FYEKMQ (reference sequence). The CDR3 sequence: CASKGGMETQYF. The CDR3 nucleotides are TGTGCCAGCAAAGGAGGAATGGAGACCCAGTACTTC.

This clonotype has just a few counts. The chain uses TRBV20-1 and TRBJ2-7, with D uncertain. The V gene's germline CDR1 is DFQATT and CDR2 SNEGSKA (reference sequence). V was pared by 3 bases and J by 2 bases, with 8 bases between. This CDR3 contains 12 residues. The CDR3, as DNA: TGCAGTGCTAGTACCGATACCTACGAGCAGTACTTC. Protein: CSASTDTYEQYF.

The CDR3 DNA reads as TGTGCCATCAAAGACAGCAATCAGCCCCAGCATTTT. Translated, it gives CAIKDSNQPQHF. The chain is built from TRBV10-3 and TRBJ1-5; D unclear. The V end lost 7 bases, the J end lost 1 base, and 5 bases lay between the germline ends. The germline CDR1 and CDR2 sequences are ENHRY and SYGVKD. The CDR3 has 12 residues.

The chain recombines TRBV3-1 with TRBJ2-3; D gene ambiguous. Between the trimmed V and J ends, which lost 2 bases and 5 bases, there was a span of 5 bases. Per germline, CDR1 LGHDT and CDR2 YNNKEL (reference sequence). The CDR3 is made up of 12 amino acids. DNA of the CDR3: TGTGCCAGCAGCCAATTCCTAGATACGCAGTATTTT. Translated, it gives CASSQFLDTQYF.

The chain links TRBV20-1 to TRBJ2-4; possibly TRBD2 for D (5 bases). The tail of the sequence fits TRBJ2-7 better, so the J call may be wrong. The CDR3 loop spans 15 amino acids. CDR1 is DFQATT and CDR2 is SNEGSKA in the germline V gene (reference sequence). Here the CDR3 reads CSARDLKGVDYEQYF. In nucleotides, the CDR3 is TGCAGTGCTAGAGATTTAAAGGGAGTCGACTACGAGCAGTACTTC.

The chain links TRBV4-1 to TRBJ1-2; 8 nucleotides agree with TRBD1. The CDR3 spans 13 residues. With 1 base clipped from V and 10 bases from J, the junction kept 5 bases outside the gene matches. Germline-derived CDR1 and CDR2 are MGHRA and YSYEKL. The CDR3, as DNA: TGCGCCAGCAGCCAAGGGACAGGGAGAAACTACACCTTC. Its translation: CASSQGTGRNYTF.